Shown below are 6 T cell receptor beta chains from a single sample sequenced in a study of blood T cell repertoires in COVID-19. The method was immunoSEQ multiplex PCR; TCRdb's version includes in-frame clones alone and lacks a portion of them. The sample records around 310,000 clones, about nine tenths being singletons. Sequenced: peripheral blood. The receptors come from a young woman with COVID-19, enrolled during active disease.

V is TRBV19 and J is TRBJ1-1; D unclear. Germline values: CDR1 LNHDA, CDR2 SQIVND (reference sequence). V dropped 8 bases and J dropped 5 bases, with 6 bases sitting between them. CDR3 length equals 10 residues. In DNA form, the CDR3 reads TGTGCCAGTCGGAGGACTGAAGCTTTCTTT. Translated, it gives CASRRTEAFF.

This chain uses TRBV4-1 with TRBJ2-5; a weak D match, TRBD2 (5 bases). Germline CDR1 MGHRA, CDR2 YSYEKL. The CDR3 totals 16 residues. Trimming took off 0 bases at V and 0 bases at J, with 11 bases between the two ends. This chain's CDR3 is CASSQDSSGYQETQYF. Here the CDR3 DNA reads TGCGCCAGCAGCCAAGATTCCTCGGGGTACCAAGAGACCCAGTACTTC.

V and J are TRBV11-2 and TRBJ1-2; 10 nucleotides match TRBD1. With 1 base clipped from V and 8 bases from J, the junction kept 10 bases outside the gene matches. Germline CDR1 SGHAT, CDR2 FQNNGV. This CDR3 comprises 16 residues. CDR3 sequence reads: CASSLAGDRGRGGYTF. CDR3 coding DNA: TGTGCCAGCAGCTTAGCGGGGGACAGGGGACGAGGAGGCTACACCTTC.

The CDR3 nucleotides read TGTGCCAGCTCACGTGGGACTAGCGGGCGCTCCTACAATGAGCAGTTCTTC. Protein: CASSRGTSGRSYNEQFF. This chain joins TRBV18 and TRBJ2-1, with 12 bases fitting TRBD2. The germline CDR1 and CDR2 sequences are KGHSH and LQKENI. With V trimmed by 4 bases and J by 0 bases, 4 bases remained unmatched. The CDR3 contains 17 residues.

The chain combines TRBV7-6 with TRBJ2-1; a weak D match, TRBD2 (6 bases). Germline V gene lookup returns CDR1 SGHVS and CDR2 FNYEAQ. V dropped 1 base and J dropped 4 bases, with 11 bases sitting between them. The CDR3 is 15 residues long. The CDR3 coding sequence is TGTGCCAGCAGCTTAGGGAGGGCCAGGTACAATGAGCAGTTCTTC. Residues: CASSLGRARYNEQFF.

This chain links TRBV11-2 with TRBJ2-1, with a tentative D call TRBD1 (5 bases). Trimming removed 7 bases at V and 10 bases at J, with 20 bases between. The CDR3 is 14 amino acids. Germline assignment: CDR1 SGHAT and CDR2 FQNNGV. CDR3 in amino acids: CASTLGMTAWEQFF. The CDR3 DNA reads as TGTGCCAGCACCCTAGGGATGACAGCCTGGGAGCAGTTCTTC.